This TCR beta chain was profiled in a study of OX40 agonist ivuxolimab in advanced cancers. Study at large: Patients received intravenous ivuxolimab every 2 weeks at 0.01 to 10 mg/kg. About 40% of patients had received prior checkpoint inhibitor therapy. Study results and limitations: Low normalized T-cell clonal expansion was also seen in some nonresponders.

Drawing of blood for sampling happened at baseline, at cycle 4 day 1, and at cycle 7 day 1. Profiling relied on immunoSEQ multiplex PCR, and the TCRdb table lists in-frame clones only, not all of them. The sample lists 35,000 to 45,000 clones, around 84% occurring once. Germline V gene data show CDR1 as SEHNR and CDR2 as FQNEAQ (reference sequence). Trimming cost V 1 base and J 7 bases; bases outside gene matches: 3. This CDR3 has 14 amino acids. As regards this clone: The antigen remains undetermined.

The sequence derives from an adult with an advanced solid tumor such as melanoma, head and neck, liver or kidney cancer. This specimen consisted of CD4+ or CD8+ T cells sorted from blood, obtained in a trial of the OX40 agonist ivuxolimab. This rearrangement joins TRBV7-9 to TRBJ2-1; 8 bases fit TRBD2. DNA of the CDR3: TGTGCCAGCAGCTTAGTCGGGGGGGTTAATGAGCAGTTCTTC. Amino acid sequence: CASSLVGGVNEQFF.